These T cell receptor beta chains were read from a single sample in a study of OX40 agonist ivuxolimab in advanced cancers. The method was immunoSEQ multiplex PCR; TCRdb's version includes in-frame clones alone and lacks a portion of them. The sample has over 80,000 clones; approximately 90% are singletons. Sequencing used CD4+ or CD8+ T cells sorted from blood, obtained in a trial of the OX40 agonist ivuxolimab. These receptor sequences come from an adult with an advanced solid tumor such as melanoma, head and neck, liver or kidney cancer. The CDR3 runs from the conserved cysteine through the conserved F or W.

>TRBJ2-7|TRBV7-9
CASSPSQVRGPYEQYF
>TRBJ1-5|TRBV28
CASSLPPGGFGNQPQHF
>TRBJ2-3|TRBV2
CATKGGDTQYF
>TRBJ1-6|TRBV6-1
CASCRATAFNSPLHF
>TRBJ1-1|TRBV28
CASSFKGGAFF
>TRBJ2-7|TRBV28
CASSLGGRGEQYF
>TRBJ2-7|TRBV27
CASSLEYEQYF
>TRBJ2-1|TRBV19
CASSIDHLRAYNEQFF
>TRBJ2-3|TRBV9
CASSLFTGGGTDTQYF
>TRBJ2-1|TRBV7-2
CASSQQAQDNEQFF
>TRBJ2-7|TRBV7-2
CASSRTSGNSYEQYF
>TRBJ1-2|TRBV6-1
CASSDEQGDGYTF
>TRBJ2-5|TRBV29-1
CSVGGGETQYF
>TRBJ2-7|TRBV28
CASSRPQGGSGEQYF
>TRBJ1-6|TRBV27
CASSPMDGNSPLHF
>TRBJ2-1|TRBV28
CASTYLGGVNEQFF
>TRBJ1-2|TRBV5-4
CASSQDFTVSGYGYTF
>TRBJ1-1|TRBV5-4
CASSFRDTEAFF
>TRBJ2-2|TRBV5-1
CASSLDRLTAGELFF
>TRBJ2-7|TRBV4-3
CASSQDWDRGPNSYEQYF
>TRBJ1-2|TRBV4-3
CASSQVAPRQGAYGYTF
>TRBJ2-1|TRBV19
CASSPLLEFLANEQFF
>TRBJ2-7|TRBV5-1
CASSRGQGGDEQYF
>TRBJ2-5|TRBV2
CASSETSWGTQYF
>TRBJ2-3|TRBV7-8
CASSSKGDGPDTQYF
>TRBJ2-1|TRBV7-9
CASSGTGGRNEQFF
>TRBJ2-1|TRBV21-1
CASGSTLAGGTYNEQFF
>TRBJ2-1|TRBV7-8
CASSSGLAGAHRDEQFF
>TRBJ2-7|TRBV6-6
CASRISGTSSYEQYF
>TRBJ2-3|TRBV15
CATSSGGGGADTQYF
>TRBJ2-7|TRBV18
CASSPGTGGSYEQYF
>TRBJ1-5|TRBV6-1
CASSTQSDRTWPQHF
>TRBJ2-6|TRBV19
CASSIGAAFSGANVLTF
>TRBJ2-3|TRBV18
CASSPGAGLNTDTQYF
>TRBJ2-1|TRBV9
CASSATGGRGTNEQFF
>TRBJ2-1|TRBV29-1
CSSAALYNEQFF
>TRBJ2-5|TRBV6-1
CASSDLGSSETQYF
>TRBJ2-7|TRBV29-1
CSVGTGTYEQYF
>TRBJ2-6|TRBV6-6
CASSRTGTSGANVLTF
>TRBJ2-5|TRBV7-3
CASSALALGSGRVGETQYF
>TRBJ1-4|TRBV5-6
CASSLDGNEKLFF
>TRBJ2-1|TRBV6-6
CATLAGGHNEQFF
>TRBJ1-2|TRBV28
CASSLIHSIGYTF
>TRBJ1-5|TRBV6-6
CASSSSDRGANQPQHF
>TRBJ1-3|TRBV19
CASSKTGNTIYF
>TRBJ2-3|TRBV5-4
CASSSSSGTTDTQYF
>TRBJ2-7|TRBV10-3
CAIRTGGSHEQYF
>TRBJ2-1|TRBV29-1
CSVGRTSGTYNEQFF
>TRBJ2-3|TRBV4-3
CASSRVVAGVAADTQYF
>TRBJ2-1|TRBV5-1
CASSTDRPYNEQFF
>TRBJ2-7|TRBV5-1
CASSRDSYEQYF